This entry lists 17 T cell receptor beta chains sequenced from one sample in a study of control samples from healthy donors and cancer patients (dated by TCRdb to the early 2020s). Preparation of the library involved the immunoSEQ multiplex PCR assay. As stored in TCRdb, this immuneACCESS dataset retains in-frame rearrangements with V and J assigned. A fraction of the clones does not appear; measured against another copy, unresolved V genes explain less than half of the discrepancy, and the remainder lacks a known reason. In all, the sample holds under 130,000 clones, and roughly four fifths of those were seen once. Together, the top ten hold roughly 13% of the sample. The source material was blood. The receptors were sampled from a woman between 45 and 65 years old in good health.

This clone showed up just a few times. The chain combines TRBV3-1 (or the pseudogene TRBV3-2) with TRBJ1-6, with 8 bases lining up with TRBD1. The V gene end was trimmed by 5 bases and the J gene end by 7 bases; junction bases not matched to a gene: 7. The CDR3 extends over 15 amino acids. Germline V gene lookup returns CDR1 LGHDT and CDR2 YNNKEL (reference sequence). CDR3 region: CASSKTGDRNSPLHF. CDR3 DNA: TGTGCCAGCAGCAAGACAGGGGACCGGAATTCACCCCTCCACTTT.

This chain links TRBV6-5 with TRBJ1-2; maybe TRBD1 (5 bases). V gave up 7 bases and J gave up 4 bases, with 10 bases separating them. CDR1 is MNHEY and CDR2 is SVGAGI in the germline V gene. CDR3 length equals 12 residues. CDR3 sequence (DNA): TGTGCCAGCACTCCTGACAGCTATGGCTACACCTTC. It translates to CASTPDSYGYTF.

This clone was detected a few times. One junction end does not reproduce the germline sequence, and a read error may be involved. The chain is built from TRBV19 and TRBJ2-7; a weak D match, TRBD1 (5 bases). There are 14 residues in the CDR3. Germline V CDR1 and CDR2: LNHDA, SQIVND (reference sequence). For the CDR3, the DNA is TGTGCCAGTAGCATAGGGCAACAGGACTACGAGCAGTACTTC. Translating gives CASSIGQQDYEQYF.

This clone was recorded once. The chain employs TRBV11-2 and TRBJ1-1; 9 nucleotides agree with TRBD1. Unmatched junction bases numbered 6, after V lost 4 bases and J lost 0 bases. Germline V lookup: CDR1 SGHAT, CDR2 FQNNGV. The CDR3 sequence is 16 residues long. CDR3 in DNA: TGTGCCAGCAGCTCTCGGGACAGGGTGATGAACACTGAAGCTTTCTTT. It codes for CASSSRDRVMNTEAFF.

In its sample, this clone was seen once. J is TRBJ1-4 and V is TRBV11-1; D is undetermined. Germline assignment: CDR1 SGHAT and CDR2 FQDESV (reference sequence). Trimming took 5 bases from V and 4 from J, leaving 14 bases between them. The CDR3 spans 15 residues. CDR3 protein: CASSQGFSGNEKLFF. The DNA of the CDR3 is TGTGCCAGCAGCCAAGGTTTTTCGGGTAATGAAAAACTGTTTTTT.

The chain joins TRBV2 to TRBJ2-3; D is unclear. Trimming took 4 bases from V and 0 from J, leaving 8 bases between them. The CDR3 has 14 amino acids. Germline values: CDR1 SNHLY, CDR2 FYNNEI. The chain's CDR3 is CASSVGLSTDTQYF. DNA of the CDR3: TGTGCCAGCAGTGTGGGGTTAAGCACAGATACGCAGTATTTT.

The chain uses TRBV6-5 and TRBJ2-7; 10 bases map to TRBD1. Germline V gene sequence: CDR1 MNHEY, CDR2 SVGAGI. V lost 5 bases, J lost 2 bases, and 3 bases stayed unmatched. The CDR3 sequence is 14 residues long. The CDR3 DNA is TGTGCCAGCAGTAGGACAGGGGGAACCTACGAGCAGTACTTC. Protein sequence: CASSRTGGTYEQYF.

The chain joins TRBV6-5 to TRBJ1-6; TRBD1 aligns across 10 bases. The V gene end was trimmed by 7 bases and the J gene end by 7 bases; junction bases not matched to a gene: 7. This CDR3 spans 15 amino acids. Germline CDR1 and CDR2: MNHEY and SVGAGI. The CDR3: CASKKRQGANSPLHF. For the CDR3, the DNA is TGTGCCAGCAAAAAACGACAGGGGGCAAATTCACCCCTCCACTTT.

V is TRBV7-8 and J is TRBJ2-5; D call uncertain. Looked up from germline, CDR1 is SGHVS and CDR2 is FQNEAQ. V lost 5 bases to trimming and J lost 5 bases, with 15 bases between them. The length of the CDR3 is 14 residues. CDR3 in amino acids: CASSPTERTETQYF. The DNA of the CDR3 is TGTGCCAGCAGCCCGACGGAGCGCACGGAGACCCAGTACTTC.

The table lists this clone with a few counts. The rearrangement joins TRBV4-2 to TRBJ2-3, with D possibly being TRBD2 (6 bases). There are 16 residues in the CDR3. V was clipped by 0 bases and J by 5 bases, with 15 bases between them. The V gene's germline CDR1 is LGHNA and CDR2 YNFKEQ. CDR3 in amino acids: CASSQEVEGWRDTQYF. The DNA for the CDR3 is TGTGCCAGCAGCCAAGAAGTGGAGGGGTGGCGAGATACGCAGTATTTT.

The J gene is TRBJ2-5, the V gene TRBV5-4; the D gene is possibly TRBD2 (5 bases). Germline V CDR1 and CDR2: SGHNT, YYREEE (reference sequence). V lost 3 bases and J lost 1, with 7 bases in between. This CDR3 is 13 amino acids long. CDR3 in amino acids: CASSSAGQETQYF. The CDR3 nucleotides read TGTGCCAGCAGCTCGGCGGGCCAAGAGACCCAGTACTTC.

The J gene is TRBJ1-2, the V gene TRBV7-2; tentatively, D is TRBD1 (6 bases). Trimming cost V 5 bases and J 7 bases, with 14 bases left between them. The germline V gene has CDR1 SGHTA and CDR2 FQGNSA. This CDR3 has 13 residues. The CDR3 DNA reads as TGTGCCAGCAGCCCGGGGGGCCCCGGTGGCTACACCTTC. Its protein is CASSPGGPGGYTF.

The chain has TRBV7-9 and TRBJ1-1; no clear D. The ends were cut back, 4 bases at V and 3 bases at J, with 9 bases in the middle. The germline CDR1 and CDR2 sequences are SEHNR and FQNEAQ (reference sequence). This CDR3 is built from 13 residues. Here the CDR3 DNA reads TGTGCCAGCAGCTCCTACATGGACACTGAAGCTTTCTTT. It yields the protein CASSSYMDTEAFF.

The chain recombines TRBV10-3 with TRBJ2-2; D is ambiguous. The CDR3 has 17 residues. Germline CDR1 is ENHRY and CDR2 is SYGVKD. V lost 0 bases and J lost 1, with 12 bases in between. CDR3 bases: TGTGCCATCAGTGAGTCGAATTTAGGCTTGAACACCGGGGAGCTGTTTTTT. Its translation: CAISESNLGLNTGELFF.

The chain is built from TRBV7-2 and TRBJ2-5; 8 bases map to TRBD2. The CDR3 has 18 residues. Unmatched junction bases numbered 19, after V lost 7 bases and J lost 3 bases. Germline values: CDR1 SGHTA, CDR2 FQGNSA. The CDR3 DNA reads TGTGCCAGCACCGAAGGTCTCCGGATAGCGGGAAGGGAAGAGACCCAGTACTTC. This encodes CASTEGLRIAGREETQYF.

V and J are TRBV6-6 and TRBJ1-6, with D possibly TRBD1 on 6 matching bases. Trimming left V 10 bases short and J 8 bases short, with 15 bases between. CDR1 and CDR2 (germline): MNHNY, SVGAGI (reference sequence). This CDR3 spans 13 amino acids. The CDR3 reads CATLRGYDSPLHF. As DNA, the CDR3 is TGTGCCACCCTTAGGGGGTACGATTCACCCCTCCACTTT.

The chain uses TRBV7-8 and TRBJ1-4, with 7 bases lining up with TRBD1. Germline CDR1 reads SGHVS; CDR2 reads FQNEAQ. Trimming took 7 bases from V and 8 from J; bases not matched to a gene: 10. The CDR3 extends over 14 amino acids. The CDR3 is CASKMNRGGEKLFF. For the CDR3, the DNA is TGTGCCAGCAAGATGAACAGGGGAGGGGAAAAACTGTTTTTT.